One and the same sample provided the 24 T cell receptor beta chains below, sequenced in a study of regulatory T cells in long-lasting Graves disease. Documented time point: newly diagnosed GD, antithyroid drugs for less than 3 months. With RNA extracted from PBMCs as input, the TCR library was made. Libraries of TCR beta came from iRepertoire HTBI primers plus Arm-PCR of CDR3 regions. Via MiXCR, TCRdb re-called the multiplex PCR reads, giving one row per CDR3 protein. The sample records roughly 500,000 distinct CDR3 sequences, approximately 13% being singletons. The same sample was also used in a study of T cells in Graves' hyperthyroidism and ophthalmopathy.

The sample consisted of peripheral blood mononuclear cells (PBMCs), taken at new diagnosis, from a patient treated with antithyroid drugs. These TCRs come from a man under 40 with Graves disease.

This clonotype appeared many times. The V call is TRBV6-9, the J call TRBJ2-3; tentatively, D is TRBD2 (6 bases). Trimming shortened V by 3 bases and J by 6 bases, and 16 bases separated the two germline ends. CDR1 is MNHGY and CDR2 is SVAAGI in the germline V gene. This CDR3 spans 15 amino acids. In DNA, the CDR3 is TGTGCCAGCAGTTACTTGGGAGGCCGGGGCGATACGCAGTATTTT. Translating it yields CASSYLGGRGDTQYF.

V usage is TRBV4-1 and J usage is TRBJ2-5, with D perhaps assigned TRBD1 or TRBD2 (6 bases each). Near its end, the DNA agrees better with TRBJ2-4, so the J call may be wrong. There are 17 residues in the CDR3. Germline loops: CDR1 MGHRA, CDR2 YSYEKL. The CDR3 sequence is CASSSGGGRVAKNIQYF. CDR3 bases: TGCGCCAGCAGCTCCGGAGGGGGGCGGGTGGCCAAAAACATTCAGTACTTC.

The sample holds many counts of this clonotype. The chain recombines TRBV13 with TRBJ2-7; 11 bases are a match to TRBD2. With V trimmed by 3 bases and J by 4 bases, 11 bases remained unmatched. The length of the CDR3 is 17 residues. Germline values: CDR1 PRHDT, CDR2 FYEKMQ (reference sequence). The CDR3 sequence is CASSFRLAGLATYEQYF. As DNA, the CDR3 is TGTGCCAGCAGCTTCCGACTAGCGGGACTGGCAACTTACGAGCAGTACTTC.

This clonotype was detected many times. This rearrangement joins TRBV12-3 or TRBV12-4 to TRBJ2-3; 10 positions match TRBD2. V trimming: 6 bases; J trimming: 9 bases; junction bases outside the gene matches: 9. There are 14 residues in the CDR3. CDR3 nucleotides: TGTGCCAGCAGCCCGAGCGGGAGGGGTTGGACGCAGTATTTT. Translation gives CASSPSGRGWTQYF.

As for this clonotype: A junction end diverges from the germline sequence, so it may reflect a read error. The CDR3: CASSQVTRSF. For the CDR3, the DNA is TGTGCCAGCAGCCAAGTCACCCGCTCCTTC. The chain employs TRBV3-1 and TRBJ2-7; D is undetermined. The CDR3 is made up of 10 amino acids. The V gene's germline CDR1 is LGHDT and CDR2 YNNKEL (reference sequence).

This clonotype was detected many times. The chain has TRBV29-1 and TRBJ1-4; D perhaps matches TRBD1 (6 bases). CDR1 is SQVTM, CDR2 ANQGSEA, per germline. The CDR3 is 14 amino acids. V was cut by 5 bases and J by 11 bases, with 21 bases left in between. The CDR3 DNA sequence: TGCAGCGTTAAAACAGGGCCTCCCGAGGGGAAACTGTTTTTT. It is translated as CSVKTGPPEGKLFF.

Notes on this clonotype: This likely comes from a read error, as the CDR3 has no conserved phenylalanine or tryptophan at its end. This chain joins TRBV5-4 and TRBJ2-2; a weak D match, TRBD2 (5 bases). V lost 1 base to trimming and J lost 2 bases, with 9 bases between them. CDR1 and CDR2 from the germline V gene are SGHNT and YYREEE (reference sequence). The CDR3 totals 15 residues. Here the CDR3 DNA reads TGTGCCAGCAGCTTGTCCACGGGAAACACCGGGGAGCTGTTTTCT. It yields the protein CASSLSTGNTGELFS.

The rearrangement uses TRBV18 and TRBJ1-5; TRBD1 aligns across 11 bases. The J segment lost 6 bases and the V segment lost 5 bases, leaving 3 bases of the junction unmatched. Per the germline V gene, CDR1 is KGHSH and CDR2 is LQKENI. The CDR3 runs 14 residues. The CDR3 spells CASSLGQGAQPQHF. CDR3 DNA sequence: TGTGCCAGCTCATTAGGACAGGGGGCTCAGCCCCAGCATTTT. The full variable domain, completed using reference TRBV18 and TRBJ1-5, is NAGVMQNPRHLVRRRGQEARLRCSPMKGHSHVYWYRQLPEEGLKFMVYLQKENIIDESGMPKERFSAEFPKEGPSILRIQQVVRGDSAAYFCASSLGQGAQPQHFGDGTRLSIL.

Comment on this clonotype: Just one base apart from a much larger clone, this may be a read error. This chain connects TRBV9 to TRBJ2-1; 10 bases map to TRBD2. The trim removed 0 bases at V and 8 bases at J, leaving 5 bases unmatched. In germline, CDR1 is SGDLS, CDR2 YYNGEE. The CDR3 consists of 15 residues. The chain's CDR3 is CASSVEPAGGYEQFF. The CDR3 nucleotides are TGTGCCAGCAGCGTAGAACCAGCGGGAGGGTATGAGCAGTTCTTC.

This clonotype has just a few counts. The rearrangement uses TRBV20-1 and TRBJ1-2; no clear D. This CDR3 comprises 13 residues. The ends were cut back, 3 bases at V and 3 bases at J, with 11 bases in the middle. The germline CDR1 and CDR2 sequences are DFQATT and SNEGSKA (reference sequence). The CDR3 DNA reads TGCAGTGCTAGCGCCAGGACCTACTATGGCTACACCTTC. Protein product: CSASARTYYGYTF.

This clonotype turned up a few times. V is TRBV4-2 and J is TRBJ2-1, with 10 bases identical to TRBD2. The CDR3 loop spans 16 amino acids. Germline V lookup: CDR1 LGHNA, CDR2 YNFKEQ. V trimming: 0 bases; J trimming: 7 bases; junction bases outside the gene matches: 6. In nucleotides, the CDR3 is TGTGCCAGCAGCCAAGATCCAGCGGGAGGGGCAAATGAGCAGTTCTTC. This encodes CASSQDPAGGANEQFF.

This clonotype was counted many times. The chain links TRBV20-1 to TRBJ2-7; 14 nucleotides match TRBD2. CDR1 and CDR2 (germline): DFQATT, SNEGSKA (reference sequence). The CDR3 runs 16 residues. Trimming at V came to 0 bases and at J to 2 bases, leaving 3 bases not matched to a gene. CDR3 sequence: CSAREGTSGRAYEQYF. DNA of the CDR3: TGCAGTGCTAGAGAGGGGACTAGCGGGAGAGCCTACGAGCAGTACTTC.

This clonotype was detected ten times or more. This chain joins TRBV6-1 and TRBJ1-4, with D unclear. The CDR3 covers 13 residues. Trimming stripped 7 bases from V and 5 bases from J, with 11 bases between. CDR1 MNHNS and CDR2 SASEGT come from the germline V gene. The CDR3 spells CASTQSSNEKLFF. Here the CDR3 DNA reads TGTGCCAGCACCCAGAGCTCCAATGAAAAACTGTTTTTT.

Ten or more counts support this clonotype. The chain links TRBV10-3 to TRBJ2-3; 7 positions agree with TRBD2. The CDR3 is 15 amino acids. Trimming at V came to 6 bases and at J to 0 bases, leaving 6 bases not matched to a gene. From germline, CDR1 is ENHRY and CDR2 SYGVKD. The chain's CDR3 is CAIRVASGSTDTQYF. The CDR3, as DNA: TGTGCCATCAGAGTTGCTAGCGGCAGCACAGATACGCAGTATTTT.

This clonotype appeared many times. CDR3 sequence reads: CATSDFRPTQYF. DNA of the CDR3: TGTGCCACCAGTGATTTCCGCCCGACGCAGTATTTT. The genes are TRBV24-1 and TRBJ2-3, with D uncertain. This CDR3 has 12 residues. V was clipped by 1 base and J by 9 bases, with 7 bases between them. Germline V lookup: CDR1 KGHDR, CDR2 SFDVKD.

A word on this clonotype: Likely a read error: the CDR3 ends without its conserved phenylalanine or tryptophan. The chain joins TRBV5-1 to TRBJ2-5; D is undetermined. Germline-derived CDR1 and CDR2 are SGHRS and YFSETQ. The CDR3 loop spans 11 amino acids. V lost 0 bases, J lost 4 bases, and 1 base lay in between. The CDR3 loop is CASSLAETQYL. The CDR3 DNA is TGCGCCAGCAGCTTGGCAGAGACCCAGTACCTC.

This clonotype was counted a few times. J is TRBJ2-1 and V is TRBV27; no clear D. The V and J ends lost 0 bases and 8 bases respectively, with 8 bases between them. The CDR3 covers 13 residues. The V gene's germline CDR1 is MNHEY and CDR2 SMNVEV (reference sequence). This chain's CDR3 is CASSLSSGYEQFF. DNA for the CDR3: TGTGCCAGCAGTTTATCGAGTGGATATGAGCAGTTCTTC.

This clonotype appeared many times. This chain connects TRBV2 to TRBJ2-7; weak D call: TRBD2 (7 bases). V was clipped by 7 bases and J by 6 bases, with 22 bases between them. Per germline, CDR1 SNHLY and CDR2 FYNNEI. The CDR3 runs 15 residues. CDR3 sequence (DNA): TGTGCCAGCAACCCTCAGGGAGGGGGAGGGACCGAGCAGTACTTC. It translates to CASNPQGGGGTEQYF. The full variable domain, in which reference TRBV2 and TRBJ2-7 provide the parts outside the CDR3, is EPEVTQTPSHQVTQMGQEVILRCVPISNHLYFYWYRQILGQKVEFLVSFYNNEISEKSEIFDDQFSVERPDGSNFTLKIRSTKLEDSAMYFCASNPQGGGGTEQYFGPGTRLTVT.

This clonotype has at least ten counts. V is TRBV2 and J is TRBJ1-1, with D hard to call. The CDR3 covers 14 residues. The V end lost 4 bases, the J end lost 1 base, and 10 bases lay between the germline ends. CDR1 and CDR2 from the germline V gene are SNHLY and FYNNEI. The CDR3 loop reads CASSGRKTNTEAFF. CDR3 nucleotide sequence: TGTGCCAGCAGTGGGAGGAAAACGAACACTGAAGCTTTCTTT.

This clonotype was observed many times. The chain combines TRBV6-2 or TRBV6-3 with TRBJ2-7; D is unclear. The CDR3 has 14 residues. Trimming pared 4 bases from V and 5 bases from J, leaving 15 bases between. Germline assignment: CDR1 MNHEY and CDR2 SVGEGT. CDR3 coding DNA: TGTGCCAGCAGTTCGACGGACCCTGTGCACGAGCAGTACTTC. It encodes CASSSTDPVHEQYF.

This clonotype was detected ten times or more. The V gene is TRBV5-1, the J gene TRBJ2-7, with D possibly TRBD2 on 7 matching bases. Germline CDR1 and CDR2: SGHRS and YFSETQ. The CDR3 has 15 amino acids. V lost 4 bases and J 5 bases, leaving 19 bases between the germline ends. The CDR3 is CASSPPGGYRDEQYF. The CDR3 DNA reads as TGCGCCAGCAGCCCCCCCGGGGGGTACAGGGACGAGCAGTACTTC.

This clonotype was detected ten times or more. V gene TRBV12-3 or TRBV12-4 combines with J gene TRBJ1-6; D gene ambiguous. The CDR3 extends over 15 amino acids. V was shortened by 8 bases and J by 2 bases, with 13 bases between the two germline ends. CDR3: CASSPPGTYNSPLHF. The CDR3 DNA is TGTGCCAGCTCCCCGCCAGGCACCTATAATTCACCCCTCCACTTT.

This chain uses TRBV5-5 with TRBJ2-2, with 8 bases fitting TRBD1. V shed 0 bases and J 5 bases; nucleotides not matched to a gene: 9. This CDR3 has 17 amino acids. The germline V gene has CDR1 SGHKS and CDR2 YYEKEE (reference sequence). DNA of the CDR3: TGTGCCAGCAGCTTGGAGTACAGGGGGATTTGGACCGGGGAGCTGTTTTTT. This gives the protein CASSLEYRGIWTGELFF.

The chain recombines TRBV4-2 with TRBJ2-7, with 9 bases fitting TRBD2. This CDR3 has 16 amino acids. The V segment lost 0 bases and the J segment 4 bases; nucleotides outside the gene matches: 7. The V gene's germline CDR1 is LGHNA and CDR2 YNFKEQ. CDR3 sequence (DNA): TGTGCCAGCAGCCAAGAGATAGCGGGAGAGGGTTACGAGCAGTACTTC. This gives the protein CASSQEIAGEGYEQYF.